One sample yielded the 30 T cell receptor beta chains listed below, sequenced in a study of post-analysis software for immune sequencing data. These receptors have no identified antigens. Broader study findings: TRBV5-6, TRBV5-1 and TRBV20-1 belonged to a set of about five TRBV segments that were more frequent in patients than controls.

The library was made from cDNA and included unique molecular identifiers. Using its own MiXCR run on the PCR reads, TCRdb lists one record per CDR3 protein. The sample consists of some 450,000 distinct CDR3 sequences, approximately 45% of them appearing once. The sample comprised blood. Receptors were obtained from a girl between 5 and 17 years old with multiple sclerosis.

This chain links TRBV10-3 with TRBJ1-1, with a possible D match to TRBD1 (5 bases). Deletions cut 6 bases from V and 0 bases from J, with 8 bases between. The CDR3 is made up of 13 amino acids. Germline values: CDR1 ENHRY, CDR2 SYGVKD. The CDR3 coding sequence is TGTGCCATCAGGGAACAGGTGAACACTGAAGCTTTCTTT. This gives the protein CAIREQVNTEAFF.

The rearrangement links TRBV27 to TRBJ2-1; TRBD2 matches at 8 bases. This CDR3 spans 15 amino acids. V dropped 3 bases and J dropped 7; count of bases not matched to a gene: 8. Per the germline V gene, CDR1 is MNHEY and CDR2 is SMNVEV (reference sequence). CDR3 protein: CASSFMAGGLNEQFF. The CDR3 DNA follows: TGTGCCAGCAGTTTTATGGCGGGAGGCCTGAATGAGCAGTTCTTC.

This clonotype occurred a few times. The chain carries TRBV4-2 and TRBJ2-1; 16 bases line up with TRBD2. V shed 0 bases and J 8 bases; nucleotides not matched to a gene: 10. Germline CDR1 reads LGHNA; CDR2 reads YNFKEQ. CDR3 length: 19 residues. CDR3 in amino acids: CASSQDGTSGRGLRDEQFF. As DNA, the CDR3 is TGTGCCAGCAGCCAAGATGGGACTAGCGGGAGGGGGCTGAGGGATGAGCAGTTCTTC.

Comments on this clonotype: The junction departs from germline at one end; a sequencing error may be responsible. This chain connects TRBV29-1 to TRBJ2-1, with D unclear. CDR3 length equals 14 residues. The germline gives CDR1 SQVTM, CDR2 ANQGSEA. This CDR3 is CSDESSGSYNEQFF. DNA for the CDR3: TGCAGCGATGAAAGCTCTGGCTCCTACAATGAGCAGTTCTTC.

DNA for the CDR3: TGTGCCAGCAGCCCCCTGGGAGGGCCCTATGGCTACACCTTC. This codes for CASSPLGGPYGYTF. The rearrangement links TRBV7-2 to TRBJ1-2; D is unresolved. The germline V gene has CDR1 SGHTA and CDR2 FQGNSA. The V gene lost 5 bases and the J gene lost 4 bases, with 14 bases spanning the gap. This CDR3 is built from 14 residues.

This clonotype occurred a few times. CDR3 region: CASSWTSGRIPYNEQFF. Written as DNA, the CDR3 is TGTGCCAGCAGTTGGACTAGCGGGAGGATTCCCTACAATGAGCAGTTCTTC. The rearrangement links TRBV12-3 or TRBV12-4 to TRBJ2-1; 14 nucleotides agree with TRBD2. The J segment lost 2 bases and the V segment lost 4 bases, leaving 4 bases of the junction unmatched. The CDR3 length is 17 residues.

This clonotype occurred many times. The V call is TRBV7-2, the J call TRBJ1-2; D is undetermined. Trimming took off 5 bases at V and 5 bases at J, with 6 bases between the two ends. The CDR3 runs 11 residues. CDR1 and CDR2 (germline): SGHTA, FQGNSA. Here the CDR3 reads CASSLKYGYTF. In DNA, the CDR3 is TGTGCCAGCAGCCTTAAATATGGCTACACCTTC.

The chain combines TRBV3-1 with TRBJ1-1; tentatively, D is TRBD1 (5 bases). The germline V and J ends were trimmed by 6 bases and 5 bases, with 16 bases remaining between them. The germline CDR1 and CDR2 sequences are LGHDT and YNNKEL (reference sequence). The CDR3 loop spans 14 amino acids. Here the CDR3 reads CASSALGGGTEAFF. DNA of the CDR3: TGTGCCAGCAGTGCCCTGGGGGGGGGGACTGAAGCTTTCTTT.

As for this clonotype: The junction departs from the called germline gene at one end, perhaps through a read error. The J gene is TRBJ1-5, the V gene TRBV29-1; 7 bases map to TRBD1. CDR3 length: 16 residues. Germline CDR1 SQVTM, CDR2 ANQGSEA. The CDR3 region has the DNA TGCAGCGTCGAAGTTACGGACAGGCAGAGCAATCAGCCCCAGCATTTT. It translates to CSVEVTDRQSNQPQHF.

The table lists this clonotype with a few counts. The V call is TRBV4-3, the J call TRBJ2-1; 7 bases match TRBD2. The CDR3 has 14 residues. With V trimmed by 4 bases and J by 3 bases, 3 bases remained unmatched. Germline CDR1 LGHNA, CDR2 YSLEER. The CDR3 spells CASSPGGDYNEQFF. The CDR3 nucleotides read TGCGCCAGCAGCCCGGGGGGTGACTACAATGAGCAGTTCTTC.

The V call is TRBV10-3, the J call TRBJ2-2; 11 nucleotides line up with TRBD2. The CDR3 spans 18 residues. V shed 0 bases, J shed 5 bases, and the junction held 8 bases outside the gene matches. CDR1 and CDR2 (germline): ENHRY, SYGVKD. The chain's CDR3 is CAISESQVLAGDTGELFF. CDR3 nucleotides: TGTGCCATCAGTGAGTCACAGGTACTAGCGGGAGATACCGGGGAGCTGTTTTTT.

The chain combines TRBV4-2 with TRBJ2-1, with D possibly matching TRBD2 (6 bases). The CDR3 sequence is 15 residues long. In germline, CDR1 is LGHNA, CDR2 YNFKEQ. The V end lost 0 bases, the J end lost 9 bases, and 15 bases lay between the germline ends. CDR3 DNA sequence: TGTGCCAGCAGCCAAGATCAAAACCTAGCGTTTGAGCAGTTCTTC. Translating it yields CASSQDQNLAFEQFF.

The genes are TRBV30 and TRBJ1-1; D uncertain. The length of the CDR3 is 14 residues. Germline V lookup: CDR1 GTSNPN, CDR2 SVGIG (reference sequence). Trimming pared 4 bases from V and 0 bases from J, leaving 12 bases between. The CDR3 sequence is CAWIQTPLNTEAFF. For the CDR3, the DNA is TGTGCCTGGATACAGACACCTCTGAACACTGAAGCTTTCTTT.

The chain has TRBV27 and TRBJ2-4; D might be TRBD1 or TRBD2, each matching 5 bases. The end of the DNA fits TRBJ2-7 better, so the J call may be wrong. CDR3 length: 14 amino acids. The germline gives CDR1 MNHEY, CDR2 SMNVEV (reference sequence). CDR3 region: CASSFEGIHYEQYF. As DNA, the CDR3 is TGTGCCAGCAGTTTCGAGGGGATACACTACGAGCAGTACTTC.

This clonotype was counted a few times. The chain recombines TRBV10-3 with TRBJ2-1, with 9 positions matching TRBD2. After removal of 4 bases from V and 7 bases from J, the junction contained 8 bases not matched to a gene. This CDR3 has 15 amino acids. Germline CDR1 reads ENHRY; CDR2 reads SYGVKD. The CDR3 protein is CAISVGSGRGNEQFF. CDR3 nucleotide sequence: TGTGCCATCAGTGTGGGTAGCGGGAGAGGAAATGAGCAGTTCTTC.

A few counts support this clonotype. The chain has TRBV15 and TRBJ2-3; a possible D gene is TRBD2 (6 bases). This CDR3 has 15 amino acids. CDR1 and CDR2 from the germline V gene are LNHNV and YYDKDF (reference sequence). V dropped 4 bases and J dropped 1 base, with 12 bases sitting between them. Written as DNA, the CDR3 is TGTGCCACCAGCAACCAACTAGCACGCACAGATACGCAGTATTTT. It translates to CATSNQLARTDTQYF.

There are many counts of this clonotype. The chain employs TRBV27 and TRBJ1-2; D uncertain. V was pared by 6 bases and J by 5 bases, with 10 bases between. The CDR3 is made up of 12 amino acids. CDR1 MNHEY and CDR2 SMNVEV come from the germline V gene (reference sequence). CDR3 coding DNA: TGTGCCAGCAGCACGGGTCGATATGGCTACACCTTC. This translates into CASSTGRYGYTF.

Notes on this clonotype: At one of its ends the junction is not consistent with the germline gene, which may arise from a read error. V gene TRBV7-2 combines with J gene TRBJ2-5; 7 bases line up with TRBD2. Germline V lookup: CDR1 SGHTA, CDR2 FQGNSA. The CDR3 has 14 residues. CDR3 nucleotides: TGTGCCGGCAGCTTACAAAGCGGGATAGAGACCCAGTACTTC. Its protein is CAGSLQSGIETQYF.

The chain uses TRBV5-6 and TRBJ1-2, with a possible D match to TRBD1 (5 bases). Germline V gene data show CDR1 as SGHDT and CDR2 as YYEEEE. The germline V and J ends were trimmed by 4 bases and 2 bases, with 15 bases remaining between them. This CDR3 contains 15 residues. DNA of the CDR3: TGTGCCAGCAGCGTATGGGGACTGGCGAACTATGGCTACACCTTC. It is translated as CASSVWGLANYGYTF.

This clonotype was picked up a small number of times. This sequence joins TRBV5-6 and TRBJ2-3; 10 nucleotides align to TRBD1. CDR1 SGHDT and CDR2 YYEEEE come from the germline V gene. The CDR3 sequence is 16 residues long. V shed 2 bases and J 0 bases; nucleotides not matched to a gene: 3. CDR3 DNA: TGTGCCAGCAGCTTCCGACAGGGGGCTAGCACAGATACGCAGTATTTT. Encoded protein: CASSFRQGASTDTQYF.

This chain links TRBV3-1 with TRBJ2-7, with 9 positions matching TRBD1. Germline loops: CDR1 LGHDT, CDR2 YNNKEL (reference sequence). The CDR3 is 15 residues long. J was trimmed by 3 bases and V by 1 base; bases with no gene match: 4. DNA of the CDR3: TGTGCCAGCAGCCAAGTAGGGACAGGGAGCTACGAGCAGTACTTC. Translating it yields CASSQVGTGSYEQYF.

The chain combines TRBV7-3 with TRBJ1-3, with 7 bases fitting TRBD1. The V gene's germline CDR1 is SGHTA and CDR2 FQGTGA. This CDR3 has 15 residues. V lost 5 bases and J lost 8; bases outside the gene matches: 12. The CDR3 coding sequence is TGTGCCAGCAGCGCCACCGGGACAGTAAGAGACACCATATATTTT. Translating gives CASSATGTVRDTIYF.

This clonotype showed up just a few times. The chain couples TRBV6-6 to TRBJ2-7, with D tentatively TRBD2 (5 bases). The J call may be in error: the DNA end matches TRBJ2-5 better. Germline loops: CDR1 MNHNY, CDR2 SVGAGI (reference sequence). The CDR3 is made up of 11 amino acids. CDR3 DNA sequence: TGTGCCAGCAGGCGGAGGGAGACCCAGTACTTC. Encoded protein: CASRRRETQYF.

The chain combines TRBV10-3 with TRBJ1-1; 10 bases align to TRBD1. There are 17 residues in the CDR3. CDR1 is ENHRY, CDR2 SYGVKD, per germline. V was pared by 0 bases and J by 2 bases, with 6 bases of the junction left unmatched. The DNA for the CDR3 is TGTGCCATCAGTGAGTCGTGGACAGGGGGACCCAACACTGAAGCTTTCTTT. Protein product: CAISESWTGGPNTEAFF.

This clonotype has just a few counts. The V gene is TRBV20-1, the J gene TRBJ1-2; D may be TRBD1 (6 bases). This CDR3 spans 15 amino acids. With 4 bases removed from V and 7 bases from J, the gap between germline ends came to 22 bases. Germline-derived CDR1 and CDR2 are DFQATT and SNEGSKA (reference sequence). CDR3 sequence: CSATIGGLLISGYTF. The CDR3 nucleotides read TGCAGTGCTACCATCGGGGGGCTATTGATTAGTGGCTACACCTTC.

In the case of this clonotype: A much more abundant neighbour one base away suggests this may be a read error. J is TRBJ2-7 and V is TRBV28; a possible D gene is TRBD2 (6 bases). The CDR3 extends over 13 amino acids. Germline CDR1 MDHEN, CDR2 SYDVKM. The ends were cut back, 9 bases at V and 7 bases at J, with 19 bases in the middle. This chain's CDR3 is CASNRETYNEQYF. The DNA for the CDR3 is TGTGCCAGTAATCGGGAGACCTACAATGAGCAGTACTTC.

V and J are TRBV9 and TRBJ1-1; D may be TRBD1 (6 bases). Germline loops: CDR1 SGDLS, CDR2 YYNGEE. Trimming pared 4 bases from V and 3 bases from J, leaving 16 bases between. The CDR3 loop spans 15 amino acids. CDR3 sequence (DNA): TGTGCCAGCAGCCCCGGGACACCGCTTGACACTGAAGCTTTCTTT. This encodes CASSPGTPLDTEAFF.

This clonotype was picked up a small number of times. The V gene is TRBV18, the J gene TRBJ2-7, with 10 bases aligning to TRBD2. CDR1 is KGHSH and CDR2 is LQKENI in the germline V gene. This CDR3 region has 15 residues. V gave up 2 bases and J gave up 6 bases; unmatched junction bases: 7. CDR3 region: CASSPSLAGDGEQYF. The CDR3 DNA sequence: TGTGCCAGCTCACCAAGTCTAGCGGGAGACGGCGAGCAGTACTTC. The whole variable domain, filled in from reference TRBV18 and TRBJ2-7, reads NAGVMQNPRHLVRRRGQEARLRCSPMKGHSHVYWYRQLPEEGLKFMVYLQKENIIDESGMPKERFSAEFPKEGPSILRIQQVVRGDSAAYFCASSPSLAGDGEQYFGPGTRLTVT.

This clonotype was recorded once. The chain is built from TRBV5-1 and TRBJ2-7; 7 bases agree with TRBD1. V shed 2 bases, J shed 5 bases, and the junction held 10 bases outside the gene matches. CDR1 is SGHRS and CDR2 is YFSETQ in the germline V gene. The CDR3 extends over 15 amino acids. For the CDR3, the DNA is TGCGCCAGCAGCTTATACTTACAGGGGCCCGACGAGCAGTACTTC. It encodes CASSLYLQGPDEQYF.

J is TRBJ2-1 and V is TRBV7-8; D is perhaps TRBD1 or TRBD2 (5 bases each). Trimming removed 2 bases from V and 0 bases from J, with 20 bases in between. The CDR3 has 19 residues. Germline values: CDR1 SGHVS, CDR2 FQNEAQ. CDR3 sequence: CASSLTQTGAGSSYNEQFF. In DNA form, the CDR3 reads TGTGCCAGCAGCTTAACCCAAACCGGGGCAGGGAGCTCCTACAATGAGCAGTTCTTC.